This TCR beta chain emerged from a study of blood T cell repertoires in COVID-19. At the level of the study: Specimens from acute and convalescent COVID-19 originated in the United States, Italy and Spain. Sample material is recorded as cDNA or gDNA derived from T cells, B-cell-depleted T cells, or PBMCs.

How the authors handled the data: Reference gene primer amplification yielded estimated nucleated cell counts. Profiled with immunoSEQ multiplex PCR; TCRdb holds only in-frame clones, not every one. That table furnishes V, J and clone size, whereas the DNA furnished D and trimming. The sample lists approximately 80,000 clones, about 81% seen once, with approximately 30% in the top ten. The CDR3 is made up of 15 amino acids. Trimming took off 4 bases at V and 0 bases at J, with 11 bases between the two ends. Germline CDR1 is SNHLY and CDR2 is FYNNEI. The specimen was peripheral blood. This sequence originates from a human donor in a cohort sampled during active COVID-19. The chain couples TRBV2 to TRBJ2-3, with D perhaps matching TRBD2 (6 bases). The CDR3 is CASSGPGTSTDTQYF. CDR3 sequence (DNA): TGTGCCAGCAGTGGGCCCGGGACTAGCACAGATACGCAGTATTTT.